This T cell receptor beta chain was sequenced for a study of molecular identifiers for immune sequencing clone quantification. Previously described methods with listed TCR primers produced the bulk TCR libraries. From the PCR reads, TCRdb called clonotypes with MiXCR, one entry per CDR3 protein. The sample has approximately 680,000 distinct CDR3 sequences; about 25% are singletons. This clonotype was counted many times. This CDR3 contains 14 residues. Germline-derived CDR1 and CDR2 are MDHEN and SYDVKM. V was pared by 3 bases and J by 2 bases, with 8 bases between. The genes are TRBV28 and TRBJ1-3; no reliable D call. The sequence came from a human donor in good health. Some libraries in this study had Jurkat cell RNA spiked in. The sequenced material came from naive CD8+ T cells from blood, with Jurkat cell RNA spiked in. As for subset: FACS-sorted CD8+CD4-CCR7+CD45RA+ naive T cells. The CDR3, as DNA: TGTGCCAGCAGTTTTTCCCTGACTGGAAACACCATATATTTT. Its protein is CASSFSLTGNTIYF.